A single sample gave rise to the 17 T cell receptor beta chains below, sequenced in a study of T cell clonotyping in hematopoietic cell transplantation. Repertoires were generated with immunoSEQ multiplex PCR, while TCRdb's copy carries only in-frame clones and drops some. The sample has about 2,600 clones; around 80% are singletons. The source material was peripheral blood mononuclear cells, sampled 180 days after allogeneic stem cell transplant. These receptors were collected from a male patient aged 55 to 69 who had an allogeneic stem cell transplant, so T cells may come from the graft donor. Some clones in this sample may be carry-over from other donors' samples.

The rearrangement joins TRBV7-2 to TRBJ1-4, with a tentative D call TRBD1 (6 bases). Looked up from germline, CDR1 is SGHTA and CDR2 is FQGNSA. V lost 4 bases and J lost 5, with 14 bases in between. The CDR3 loop spans 15 amino acids. CDR3 region: CASSWLGGENEKLFF. In DNA, the CDR3 is TGTGCCAGCAGCTGGCTAGGGGGAGAGAATGAAAAACTGTTTTTT.

The rearrangement links TRBV28 to TRBJ2-1; the match to TRBD2 covers 11 bases. Germline V gives CDR1 MDHEN, CDR2 SYDVKM. Unmatched junction bases numbered 2, after V lost 6 bases and J lost 4 bases. The CDR3 is 14 residues long. The CDR3 protein is CASSRTSGYNEQFF. CDR3 DNA: TGTGCCAGCAGCAGGACTAGCGGGTACAATGAGCAGTTCTTC.

The gene calls are TRBV14 and TRBJ2-7; D is perhaps TRBD1 (5 bases). With 5 bases removed from V and 2 bases from J, the gap between germline ends came to 13 bases. The germline gives CDR1 SGHDN, CDR2 FVKESK. The CDR3 extends over 14 amino acids. The CDR3 nucleotides are TGTGCCAGCAGCTCCCGGACATCTACCTACGAGCAGTACTTC. Protein: CASSSRTSTYEQYF.

The chain combines TRBV6-6 with TRBJ2-7, with TRBD1 matching over 8 bases. V trimming: 7 bases; J trimming: 4 bases; junction bases outside the gene matches: 9. This CDR3 is built from 14 residues. CDR1 and CDR2 from the germline V gene are MNHNY and SVGAGI (reference sequence). DNA of the CDR3: TGTGCCAGCAAGGCCGGGACAGGTGGTTACGAGCAGTACTTC. Residues: CASKAGTGGYEQYF.

This rearrangement joins TRBV7-2 to TRBJ1-1; D unresolved. This CDR3 spans 13 amino acids. V gave up 4 bases and J gave up 5 bases, with 11 bases separating them. CDR1 SGHTA and CDR2 FQGNSA come from the germline V gene. CDR3 region: CASSSPGVTEAFF. The CDR3 DNA sequence: TGTGCCAGCAGCTCCCCTGGGGTGACTGAAGCTTTCTTT.

This clone was seen a few times. V is TRBV5-4 and J is TRBJ2-1; TRBD2 might be the D (5 bases). Between the trimmed V and J ends, which lost 6 bases and 8 bases, there was a span of 18 bases. The CDR3 extends over 14 amino acids. CDR1 is SGHNT, CDR2 YYREEE, per germline (reference sequence). CDR3 loop: CASNPWGERDEQFF. Here the CDR3 DNA reads TGTGCCAGCAACCCCTGGGGAGAGCGAGATGAGCAGTTCTTC.

The CDR3 coding sequence is TGTGCCAGCACCTCCGGGGGGATGAACACTGAAGCTTTCTTT. This encodes CASTSGGMNTEAFF. The chain uses TRBV6-5 and TRBJ1-1, with a weak D call TRBD1 (5 bases). Trimming took off 7 bases at V and 0 bases at J, with 12 bases between the two ends. The V gene's germline CDR1 is MNHEY and CDR2 SVGAGI. The CDR3 has 14 residues.

The CDR3 bases are TGTGCCAGCAGCCCTGGATATTACTACGAGCAGTACTTC. It is translated as CASSPGYYYEQYF. This chain connects TRBV5-6 to TRBJ2-7, with D unresolved. CDR1 is SGHDT and CDR2 is YYEEEE in the germline V gene. There are 13 residues in the CDR3. V was trimmed by 4 bases and J by 3 bases, leaving 11 bases between them.

The rearrangement links TRBV30 to TRBJ2-7; 8 bases line up with TRBD1. The length of the CDR3 is 11 residues. The germline CDR1 and CDR2 sequences are GTSNPN and SVGIG (reference sequence). Losses at the gene ends were 5 bases for V and 9 bases for J; bases not matched to a gene: 6. The CDR3: CAWDRGEVQYF. In nucleotides, the CDR3 is TGTGCCTGGGACAGGGGAGAGGTGCAGTACTTC. The full variable domain, rest sourced from reference TRBV30 and TRBJ2-7, is SQTIHQWPATLVQPVGSPLSLECTVEGTSNPNLYWYRQAAGRGLQLLFYSVGIGQISSEVPQNLSASRPQDRQFILSSKKLLLSDSGFYLCAWDRGEVQYFGPGTRLTVT.

This rearrangement joins TRBV30 to TRBJ1-2, with D unresolved. The CDR3 runs to 12 residues. Germline V gene data show CDR1 as GTSNPN and CDR2 as SVGIG (reference sequence). V gave up 4 bases and J gave up 4 bases, with 10 bases separating them. CDR3 in amino acids: CAWTDGGYGYTF. The CDR3 bases are TGTGCCTGGACAGACGGAGGCTATGGCTACACCTTC. Full variable domain (remainder filled in from reference TRBV30 and TRBJ1-2): SQTIHQWPATLVQPVGSPLSLECTVEGTSNPNLYWYRQAAGRGLQLLFYSVGIGQISSEVPQNLSASRPQDRQFILSSKKLLLSDSGFYLCAWTDGGYGYTFGSGTRLTVV.

This clone appeared a few times. The CDR3 sequence: CASSLQDIGYTF. In DNA form, the CDR3 reads TGTGCCAGCTCACTACAGGATATTGGCTACACCTTC. J is TRBJ1-2 and V is TRBV18, with D tentatively TRBD1 (5 bases). Per the germline V gene, CDR1 is KGHSH and CDR2 is LQKENI. The V gene lost 4 bases and the J gene lost 7 bases, with 10 bases spanning the gap. The CDR3 is 12 amino acids.

The genes are TRBV30 and TRBJ2-7; 10 bases align to TRBD1. This CDR3 region has 15 residues. The V gene end was trimmed by 0 bases and the J gene end by 4 bases; junction bases not matched to a gene: 6. Germline V gene data show CDR1 as GTSNPN and CDR2 as SVGIG (reference sequence). The CDR3 DNA reads TGTGCCTGGAGTGTATTACCGGGACAGGGGTACGAGCAGTACTTC. Its translation: CAWSVLPGQGYEQYF.

The chain has TRBV5-6 and TRBJ1-5; D is unclear. The CDR3 consists of 12 residues. The germline V gene encodes CDR1 SGHDT and CDR2 YYEEEE. V shed 2 bases and J shed 7 bases, with 7 bases lying between them. The CDR3 sequence: CASSFIGQPQHF. DNA for the CDR3: TGTGCCAGCAGCTTCATCGGGCAGCCCCAGCATTTT.

The chain uses TRBV4-1 and TRBJ2-2, with D maybe TRBD2 (5 bases). The ends were cut back, 4 bases at V and 5 bases at J, with 17 bases in the middle. Germline CDR1 reads MGHRA; CDR2 reads YSYEKL. The CDR3 has 16 amino acids. As DNA, the CDR3 is TGCGCCAGCAGCCTCTCCCTAGCTATCGGAACCGGGGAGCTGTTTTTT. It translates to CASSLSLAIGTGELFF.

The chain joins TRBV29-1 to TRBJ2-2, with 7 bases that match TRBD2. Germline V CDR1 and CDR2: SQVTM, ANQGSEA. This CDR3 comprises 13 residues. J was trimmed by 7 bases and V by 1 base; bases with no gene match: 3. CDR3 sequence: CSVEGSGNGELFF. The CDR3 nucleotides are TGCAGCGTTGAAGGCAGCGGGAACGGGGAGCTGTTTTTT.

V and J are TRBV9 and TRBJ1-2; TRBD1 matches at 8 bases. The CDR3 spans 15 residues. Germline lookup yields CDR1 SGDLS and CDR2 YYNGEE. V trimming: 3 bases; J trimming: 4 bases; junction bases outside the gene matches: 8. As DNA, the CDR3 is TGTGCCAGCAGCGGCTCGACAGGGGACGGCTATGGCTACACCTTC. Protein sequence: CASSGSTGDGYGYTF.

This chain uses TRBV29-1 with TRBJ2-5, with D possibly TRBD2 on 6 matching bases. Trimming left V 2 bases short and J 5 bases short, with 9 bases between. The CDR3 is made up of 12 amino acids. Per the germline V gene, CDR1 is SQVTM and CDR2 is ANQGSEA. The CDR3 DNA follows: TGCAGCGTTGAATATGGGGGGGAGACCCAGTACTTC. Amino acids: CSVEYGGETQYF.